This TCR beta chain was identified during a study of radiation and T cells in renal cell carcinoma. Study results and caveats: Baseline intratumoral clonotype presence is unknown without pretreatment biopsies.

A note on this clone: Its antigen remains unidentified.

The time point denotes: blood 2 weeks post-SBRT. Treatment noted: 15 Gy SBRT to primary tumor, nephrectomy 4 weeks later. Radiation-treated patients gave blood at baseline, week 2 and week 4. The CDR3 is 14 amino acids. Germline CDR1 is KGHSH and CDR2 is LQKENI. V lost 4 bases, J lost 8 bases, and 14 bases lay in between. Sequencing was performed with immunoSEQ multiplex PCR; in TCRdb, only in-frame clones are kept and a portion is missing. The sample holds about 130,000 clones, roughly four fifths seen once. The V gene is TRBV18, the J gene TRBJ1-4; D might be TRBD1 (5 bases). The sample here was blood, taken from a patient whose treatment included radiotherapy and nephrectomy. The receptor's source is a man aged 45-65 years with renal cell carcinoma. The CDR3 nucleotides read TGTGCCAGCTCACTCCAGGAGGGGTCGGAAAAACTGTTTTTT. As protein: CASSLQEGSEKLFF.